This TCR beta chain was retrieved from a study of TIL therapy for anti-PD-1-resistant metastatic lung cancer. Study-level results: TIL cultures after expansion showed higher clonality and lower diversity than baseline tumor (median roughly 6% vs 31%).

As for time point: pre-treatment sample, taken before nivolumab and TIL therapy. Pleural nodules or supraclavicular lymph nodes made up most of the excised metastases sampled. V shed 1 base and J 3 bases; nucleotides not matched to a gene: 8. Germline-derived CDR1 and CDR2 are SGHDN and FVKESK. There are 16 residues in the CDR3. Of note for this clone: The antigen is not known.

Sequencing used immunoSEQ v3. Some clones are missing from TCRdb's copy, which holds only in-frame ones; the method was immunoSEQ multiplex PCR. The repertoire consists of some 14,000 clones, with around 69% occurring once and the leading ten covering roughly 9%. The specimen comprised tumor tissue, sampled at baseline. The TCR originated in a woman aged 25 to 80 with non-small cell lung cancer. This sequence joins TRBV14 and TRBJ2-5; TRBD1 matches at 7 bases. In DNA form, the CDR3 reads TGTGCCAGCAGCCAAGGGACAGGTTTATTTGAAGAGACCCAGTACTTC. Translating it yields CASSQGTGLFEETQYF.